This T cell receptor (beta chain) was captured by sequencing in a study of shared clonotypes between healthy human individuals. General study findings and limits: Sampling involved blood alone; tissue repertoires likely differ.

Trimming took off 4 bases at V and 6 bases at J, with 14 bases between the two ends. The V gene's germline CDR1 is WSHSY and CDR2 SAAADI. This CDR3 has 14 amino acids. TCRdb keeps only in-frame clones here, not all; method: immunoSEQ multiplex PCR. The sample shows approximately 400,000 clones, about 96% of them seen only once. Concerning this clone itself: Its antigen is not known.

The chain employs TRBV10-2 and TRBJ2-3; D remains unclear. This clonotype was obtained from a man between 25 and 39 years old in good health. Sequenced material: memory CD8+ T cells sorted from blood. Sample subset: CD45RO+ cells pooled with CCR7-negative TemRA cells. CDR3 sequence: CASSALTRIDTQYF. The CDR3 coding sequence is TGCGCCAGCAGTGCCCTGACCCGAATCGATACGCAGTATTTT.